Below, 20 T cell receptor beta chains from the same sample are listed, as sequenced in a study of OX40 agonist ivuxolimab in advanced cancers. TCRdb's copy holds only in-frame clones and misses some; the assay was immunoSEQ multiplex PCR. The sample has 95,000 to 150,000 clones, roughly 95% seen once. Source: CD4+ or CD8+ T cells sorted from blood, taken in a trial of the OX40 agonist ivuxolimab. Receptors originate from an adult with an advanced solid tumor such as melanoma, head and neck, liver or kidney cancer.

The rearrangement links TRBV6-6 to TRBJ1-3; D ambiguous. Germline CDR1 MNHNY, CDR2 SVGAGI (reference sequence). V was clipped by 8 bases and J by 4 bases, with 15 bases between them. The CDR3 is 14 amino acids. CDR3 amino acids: CASGTWGSGNTIYF. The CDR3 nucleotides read TGTGCCAGCGGCACCTGGGGTTCCGGAAACACCATATATTTT.

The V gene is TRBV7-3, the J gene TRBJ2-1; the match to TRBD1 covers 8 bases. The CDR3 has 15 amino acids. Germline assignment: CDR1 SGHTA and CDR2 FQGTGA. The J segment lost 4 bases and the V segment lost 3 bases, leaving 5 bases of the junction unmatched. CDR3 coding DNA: TGTGCCAGCAGCTTGGACAGGGTCCCGTACAATGAGCAGTTCTTC. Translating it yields CASSLDRVPYNEQFF.

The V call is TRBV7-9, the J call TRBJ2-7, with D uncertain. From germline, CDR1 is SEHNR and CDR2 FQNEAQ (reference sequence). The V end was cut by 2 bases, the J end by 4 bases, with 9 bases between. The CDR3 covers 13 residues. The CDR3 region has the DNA TGTGCCAGCAGCTTATTTCTGGGTTACGAGCAGTACTTC. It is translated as CASSLFLGYEQYF.

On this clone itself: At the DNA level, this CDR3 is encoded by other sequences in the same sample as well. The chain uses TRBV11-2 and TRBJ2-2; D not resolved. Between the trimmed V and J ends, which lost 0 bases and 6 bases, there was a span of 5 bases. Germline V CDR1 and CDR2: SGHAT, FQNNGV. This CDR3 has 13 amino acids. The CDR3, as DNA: TGTGCCAGCAGCTTAGACCGGTCCGGGGAGCTGTTTTTT. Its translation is CASSLDRSGELFF.

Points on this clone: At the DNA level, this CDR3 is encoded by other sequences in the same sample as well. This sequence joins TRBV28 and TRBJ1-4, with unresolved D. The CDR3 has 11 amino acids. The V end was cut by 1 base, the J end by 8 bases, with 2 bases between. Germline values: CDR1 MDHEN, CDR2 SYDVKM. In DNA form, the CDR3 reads TGTGCCAGCAGTTTATCCGAAAAACTGTTTTTT. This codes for CASSLSEKLFF.

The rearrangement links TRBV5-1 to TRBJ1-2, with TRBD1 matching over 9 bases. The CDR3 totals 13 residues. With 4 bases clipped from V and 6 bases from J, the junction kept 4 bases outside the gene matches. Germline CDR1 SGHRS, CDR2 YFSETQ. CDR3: CASSRTGDHGYTF. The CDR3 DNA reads TGCGCCAGCAGCCGGACAGGGGACCATGGCTACACCTTC. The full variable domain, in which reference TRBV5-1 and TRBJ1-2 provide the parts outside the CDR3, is KAGVTQTPRYLIKTRGQQVTLSCSPISGHRSVSWYQQTPGQGLQFLFEYFSETQRNKGNFPGRFSGRQFSNSRSEMNVSTLELGDSALYLCASSRTGDHGYTFGSGTRLTVV.

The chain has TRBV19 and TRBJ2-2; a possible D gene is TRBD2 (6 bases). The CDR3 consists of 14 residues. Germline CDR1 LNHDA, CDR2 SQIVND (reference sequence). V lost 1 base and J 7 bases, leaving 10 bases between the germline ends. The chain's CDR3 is CASSIGRDFGELFF. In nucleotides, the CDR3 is TGTGCCAGTAGTATAGGCAGGGACTTCGGGGAGCTGTTTTTT.

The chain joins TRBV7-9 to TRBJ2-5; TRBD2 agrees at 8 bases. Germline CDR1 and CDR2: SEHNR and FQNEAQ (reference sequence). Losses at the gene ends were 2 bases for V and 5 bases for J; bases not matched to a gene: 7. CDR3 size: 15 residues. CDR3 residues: CASSLPGLVAETQYF. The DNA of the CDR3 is TGTGCCAGCAGCTTACCGGGACTAGTAGCGGAGACCCAGTACTTC.

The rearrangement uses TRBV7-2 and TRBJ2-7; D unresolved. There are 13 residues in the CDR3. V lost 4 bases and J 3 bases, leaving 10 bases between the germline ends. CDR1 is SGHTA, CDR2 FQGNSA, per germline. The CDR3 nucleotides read TGTGCCAGCAGCTCTCACAACGACTACGAGCAGTACTTC. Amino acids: CASSSHNDYEQYF.

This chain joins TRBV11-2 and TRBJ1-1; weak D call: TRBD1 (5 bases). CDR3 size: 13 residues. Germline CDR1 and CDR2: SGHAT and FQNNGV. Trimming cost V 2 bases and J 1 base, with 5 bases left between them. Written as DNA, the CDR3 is TGTGCCAGCAGCTTACAGGGGAACACTGAAGCTTTCTTT. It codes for CASSLQGNTEAFF.

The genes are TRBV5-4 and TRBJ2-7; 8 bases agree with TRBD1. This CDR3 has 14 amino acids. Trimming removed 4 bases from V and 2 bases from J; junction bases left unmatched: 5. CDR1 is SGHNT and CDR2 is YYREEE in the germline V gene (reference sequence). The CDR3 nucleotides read TGTGCCAGCAGCCCGGGACAGGCCCCCTACGAGCAGTACTTC. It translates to CASSPGQAPYEQYF.

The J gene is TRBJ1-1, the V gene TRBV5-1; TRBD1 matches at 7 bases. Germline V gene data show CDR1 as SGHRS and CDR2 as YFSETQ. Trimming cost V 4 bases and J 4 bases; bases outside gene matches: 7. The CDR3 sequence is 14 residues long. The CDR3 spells CASSPDRAGTEAFF. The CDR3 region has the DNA TGCGCCAGCAGCCCAGACAGGGCAGGCACTGAAGCTTTCTTT.

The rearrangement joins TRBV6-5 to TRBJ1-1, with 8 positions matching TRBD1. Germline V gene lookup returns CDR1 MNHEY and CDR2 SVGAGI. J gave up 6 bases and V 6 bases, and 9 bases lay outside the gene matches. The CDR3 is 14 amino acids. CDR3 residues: CASSDGQGSAEAFF. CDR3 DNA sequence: TGTGCCAGCAGCGACGGACAGGGCAGCGCTGAAGCTTTCTTT.

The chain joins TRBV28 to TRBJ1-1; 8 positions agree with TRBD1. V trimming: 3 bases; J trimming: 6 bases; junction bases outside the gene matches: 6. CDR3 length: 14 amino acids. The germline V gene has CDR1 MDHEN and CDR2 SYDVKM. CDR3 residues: CASSFLDRESEAFF. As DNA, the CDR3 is TGTGCCAGCAGTTTTTTGGACAGGGAATCTGAAGCTTTCTTT.

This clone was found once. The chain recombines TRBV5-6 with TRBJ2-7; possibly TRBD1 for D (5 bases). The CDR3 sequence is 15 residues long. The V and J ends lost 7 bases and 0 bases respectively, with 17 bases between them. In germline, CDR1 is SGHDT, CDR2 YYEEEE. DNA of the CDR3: TGTGCCAGCCGCCCTTGGGGCCGGGCCTCCTACGAGCAGTACTTC. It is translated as CASRPWGRASYEQYF.

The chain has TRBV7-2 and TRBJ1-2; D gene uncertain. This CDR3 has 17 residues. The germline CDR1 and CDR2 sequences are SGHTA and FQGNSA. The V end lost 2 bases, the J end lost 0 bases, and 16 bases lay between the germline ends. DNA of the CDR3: TGTGCCAGCAGCTTACCCCGGGAGTACACAGCTAACTATGGCTACACCTTC. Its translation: CASSLPREYTANYGYTF.

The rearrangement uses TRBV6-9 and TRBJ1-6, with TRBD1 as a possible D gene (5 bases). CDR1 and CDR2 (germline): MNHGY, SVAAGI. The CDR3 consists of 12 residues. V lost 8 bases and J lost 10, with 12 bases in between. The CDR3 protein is CASVQGRSPLHF. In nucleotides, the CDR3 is TGTGCCAGCGTTCAGGGTCGGTCACCCCTCCACTTT.

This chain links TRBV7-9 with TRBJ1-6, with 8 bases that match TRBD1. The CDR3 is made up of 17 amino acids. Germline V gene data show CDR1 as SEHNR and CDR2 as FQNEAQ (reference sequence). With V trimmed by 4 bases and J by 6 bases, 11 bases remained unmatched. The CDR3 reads CASSSQTGDPGNSPLHF. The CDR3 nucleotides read TGTGCCAGCAGCTCACAGACAGGGGACCCGGGTAATTCACCCCTCCACTTT. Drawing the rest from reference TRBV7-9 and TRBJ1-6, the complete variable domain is DTGVSQNPRHKITKRGQNVTFRCDPISEHNRLYWYRQTLGQGPEFLTYFQNEAQLEKSRLLSDRFSAERPKGSFSTLEIQRTEQGDSAMYLCASSSQTGDPGNSPLHFGNGTRLTVT.

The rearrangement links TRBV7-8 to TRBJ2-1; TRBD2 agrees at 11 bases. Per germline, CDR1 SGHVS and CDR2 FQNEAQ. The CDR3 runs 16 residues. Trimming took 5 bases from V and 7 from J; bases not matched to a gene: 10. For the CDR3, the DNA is TGTGCCAGCAGCATACCCGTAGCGGGGGGGCTTAATGAGCAGTTCTTC. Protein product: CASSIPVAGGLNEQFF. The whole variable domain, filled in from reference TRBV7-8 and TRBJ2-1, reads GAGVSQSPRYKVAKRGQDVALRCDPISGHVSLFWYQQALGQGPEFLTYFQNEAQLDKSGLPSDRFFAERPEGSVSTLKIQRTQQEDSAVYLCASSIPVAGGLNEQFFGPGTRLTVL.

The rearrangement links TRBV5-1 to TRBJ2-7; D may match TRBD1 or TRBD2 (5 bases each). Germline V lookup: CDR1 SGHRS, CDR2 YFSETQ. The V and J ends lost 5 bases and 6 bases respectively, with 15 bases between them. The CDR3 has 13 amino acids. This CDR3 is CASSDRERGEQYF. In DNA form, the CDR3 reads TGCGCCAGCAGTGACCGGGAAAGGGGCGAGCAGTACTTC.